These 8 T cell receptor beta chains were all obtained from the same sample, sequenced in a study of response to subunit inactivated influenza vaccine. TCRdb re-called the RT-PCR reads through MiXCR, storing one row per CDR3 protein. This sample has more than 450,000 distinct CDR3 sequences, with 7.5% to 8.5% found just once. This specimen consisted of PBMCs from blood, obtained about 24 months after vaccination. The receptors were sampled from a man aged 50 to 69 who received an inactivated influenza vaccine.

This clonotype was seen a handful of times. The chain is built from TRBV5-1 and TRBJ1-1; possible D gene TRBD1, 5 bases. CDR1 SGHRS and CDR2 YFSETQ come from the germline V gene. The CDR3 consists of 15 residues. Trimming pared 3 bases from V and 4 bases from J, leaving 16 bases between. This chain's CDR3 is CASSWGGGARTEAFF. Written as DNA, the CDR3 is TGCGCCAGCAGCTGGGGAGGAGGGGCGCGCACTGAAGCTTTCTTT.

This clonotype was detected ten times or more. V usage is TRBV7-2 and J usage is TRBJ2-4; the D gene is possibly TRBD2 (5 bases). Germline CDR1 reads SGHTA; CDR2 reads FQGNSA. V gave up 3 bases and J gave up 3 bases, with 9 bases separating them. This CDR3 is built from 14 residues. CDR3 amino acids: CASSFTSGKNIQYF. The DNA for the CDR3 is TGTGCCAGCAGCTTCACTAGTGGCAAAAACATTCAGTACTTC.

This clonotype came up many times. The rearrangement links TRBV14 to TRBJ2-1; 7 nucleotides match TRBD1. The CDR3 totals 13 residues. The V segment lost 5 bases and the J segment 3 bases; nucleotides outside the gene matches: 1. Germline assignment: CDR1 SGHDN and CDR2 FVKESK. CDR3: CASSWDSYNEQFF. The CDR3 nucleotides are TGTGCCAGCAGCTGGGACAGCTACAATGAGCAGTTCTTC.

The genes are TRBV20-1 and TRBJ1-1; 7 nucleotides line up with TRBD1. Germline-derived CDR1 and CDR2 are DFQATT and SNEGSKA (reference sequence). This CDR3 is built from 15 residues. The V segment lost 3 bases and the J segment 2 bases; nucleotides outside the gene matches: 9. The CDR3 nucleotides read TGCAGTGCTAGGGCCACCGGGACAGCCAACACTGAAGCTTTCTTT. Translated: CSARATGTANTEAFF.

This clonotype was seen a few times. The V call is TRBV4-3, the J call TRBJ2-5; TRBD1 aligns across 7 bases. Germline CDR1 LGHNA, CDR2 YSLEER. V gave up 1 base and J gave up 1 base; unmatched junction bases: 6. This CDR3 has 16 residues. CDR3 DNA sequence: TGCGCCAGCAGCCAAGTGTCGACAGGGTCCCAAGAGACCCAGTACTTC. Translating it yields CASSQVSTGSQETQYF.

This clonotype was counted ten times or more. The chain recombines TRBV20-1 with TRBJ1-6; 7 bases agree with TRBD1. The germline V gene encodes CDR1 DFQATT and CDR2 SNEGSKA (reference sequence). The CDR3 has 11 residues. J gave up 18 bases and V 5 bases, and 10 bases lay outside the gene matches. In nucleotides, the CDR3 is TGCAGTGCTCGCTGGGACAGTAAACACCACTTT. Protein: CSARWDSKHHF.

The chain has TRBV5-6 and TRBJ2-1; D may be TRBD2 (6 bases). Between the trimmed V and J ends, which lost 0 bases and 2 bases, there was a span of 12 bases. CDR3 length: 16 residues. Germline values: CDR1 SGHDT, CDR2 YYEEEE. The DNA for the CDR3 is TGTGCCAGCAGCTTGGATGGAGGGGAAGCCTACAATGAGCAGTTCTTC. This gives the protein CASSLDGGEAYNEQFF.

About this clonotype: Since a much larger clone is just one base distant, this may be a read error. The chain recombines TRBV6-2 or TRBV6-3 with TRBJ1-1; D is uncertain. The CDR3 is 11 amino acids. Germline assignment: CDR1 MNHEY and CDR2 SVGEGT. The CDR3 loop is CASSENSEAFF. In nucleotides, the CDR3 is TGTGCCAGCAGCGAGAACTCTGAAGCTTTCTTT.